The rows below give T cell receptor beta chains drawn from one sample of a study of T cell repertoires in cytomegalovirus infection. MiXCR, run by TCRdb on the reads, gives a single entry per CDR3 protein. The data show around 900,000 distinct CDR3 sequences, roughly 31% seen once. Antigen specificity for these receptors is unknown. Material: cultured CD8+ T cells from PBMCs, obtained from culture after CMV antigen stimulation. Receptors originate from a human donor in good health (CMV status not recorded). Some clones in this sample may be carry-over from other donors' samples. CDR3s include the opening cysteine and the closing phenylalanine or tryptophan. A D gene is named only where the DNA matches it firmly. The size entry is marked missing in some rows and otherwise reads once, few, many or a size class.

V gene: TRBV5-1
J gene: TRBJ2-6
D gene: TRBD1
clone size: once
CDR3 protein: CASSPRPLQRGTAITSGANALTF
CDR3 DNA: TGCGCCAGCAGCCCAAGACCTTTACAGCGTGGGACAGCTATTACCTCTGGGGCCAACGCCCTGACTTTC

V gene: TRBV4-1
J gene: TRBJ2-1
D gene: NA
clone size: NA
CDR3 protein: CASSQDGDGHTSGNEQFF
CDR3 DNA: TGCGCCAGCAGCCAAGATGGGGATGGTCACACCTCTGGCAATGAGCAGTTCTTC

V gene: TRBV7-9
J gene: TRBJ1-1
D gene: NA
clone size: few
CDR3 protein: CASSDSGTGLVNTEAFF
CDR3 DNA: TGTGCCAGCAGCGACTCCGGGACTGGTCTCGTGAACACTGAAGCTTTCTTT

V gene: TRBV14
J gene: TRBJ2-2
D gene: NA
clone size: NA
CDR3 protein: CASSQDSGGGPRELFF
CDR3 DNA: TGTGCCAGCAGCCAAGATTCGGGCGGGGGCCCAAGGGAGCTGTTTTTT

V gene: TRBV18
J gene: TRBJ1-2
D gene: TRBD1
clone size: NA
CDR3 protein: CASSPAGTDYGYTF
CDR3 DNA: TGTGCCAGCTCACCAGCCGGGACAGATTATGGCTACACCTTC

V gene: TRBV28
J gene: TRBJ2-2
D gene: TRBD2
clone size: NA
CDR3 protein: CASSPERGPTGELFF
CDR3 DNA: TGTGCCAGCAGTCCTGAGCGGGGGCCCACCGGGGAGCTGTTTTTT

V gene: TRBV29-1
J gene: TRBJ2-5
D gene: TRBD1
clone size: few
CDR3 protein: CSVEDRQGVGTQYF
CDR3 DNA: TGCAGCGTTGAAGATCGCCAGGGGGTCGGGACCCAGTACTTC

V gene: TRBV4-3
J gene: TRBJ2-2
D gene: NA
clone size: few
CDR3 protein: CASSQDGLSTGELFF
CDR3 DNA: TGCGCCAGCAGCCAAGATGGACTTAGCACCGGGGAGCTGTTTTTT

V gene: TRBV27
J gene: TRBJ2-3
D gene: TRBD2
clone size: NA
CDR3 protein: CASNPLGGGGADTQYF
CDR3 DNA: TGTGCCAGCAACCCCCTTGGCGGGGGAGGGGCCGATACGCAGTATTTT

V gene: TRBV6-1
J gene: TRBJ2-5
D gene: TRBD1
clone size: few
CDR3 protein: CASSEEWTGRETQYF
CDR3 DNA: TGTGCCAGCAGTGAAGAATGGACAGGGCGGGAGACCCAGTACTTC

V gene: TRBV6-5
J gene: TRBJ2-6
D gene: NA
clone size: many
CDR3 protein: CASSGFGPGHSGANVLTF
CDR3 DNA: TGTGCCAGCAGCGGTTTTGGTCCAGGGCACTCTGGGGCCAACGTCCTGACTTTC

V gene: TRBV4-1
J gene: TRBJ1-4
D gene: NA
clone size: NA
CDR3 protein: CASSQDLGGFGEKLFF
CDR3 DNA: TGCGCCAGCAGCCAAGATTTGGGGGGCTTTGGTGAAAAACTGTTTTTT

V gene: TRBV4-1
J gene: TRBJ2-1
D gene: TRBD1
clone size: few
CDR3 protein: CASSQEGQGYEQFF
CDR3 DNA: TGCGCCAGCAGCCAAGAGGGACAGGGATATGAGCAGTTCTTC

V gene: TRBV11-3
J gene: TRBJ2-2
D gene: TRBD1
clone size: few
CDR3 protein: CASSLPTGETSTGELFF
CDR3 DNA: TGTGCCAGCAGCTTACCGACAGGGGAGACCTCCACCGGGGAGCTGTTTTTT

V gene: TRBV7-8
J gene: TRBJ1-2
D gene: NA
clone size: few
CDR3 protein: CASSLALGGESYGYTF
CDR3 DNA: TGTGCCAGCAGCTTAGCCCTCGGGGGGGAGAGCTATGGCTACACCTTC

V gene: TRBV11-2
J gene: TRBJ2-2
D gene: NA
clone size: NA
CDR3 protein: CASSSRPSPNTGELFF
CDR3 DNA: TGTGCCAGCAGCTCCAGGCCCAGCCCTAACACCGGGGAGCTGTTTTTT

V gene: TRBV12-3/TRBV12-4
J gene: TRBJ2-1
D gene: NA
clone size: NA
CDR3 protein: CASTTSVQKDNEQFF
CDR3 DNA: TGTGCCAGCACTACTTCGGTACAGAAAGACAATGAGCAGTTCTTC

V gene: TRBV27
J gene: TRBJ2-1
D gene: NA
clone size: few
CDR3 protein: CASTVAPSSYNEQFF
CDR3 DNA: TGTGCCAGCACAGTAGCGCCCTCCTCTTACAATGAGCAGTTCTTC

V gene: TRBV2
J gene: TRBJ2-3
D gene: TRBD1
clone size: few
CDR3 protein: CASSDLGFGGQVLGTDTQYF
CDR3 DNA: TGTGCCAGCAGTGATCTGGGATTTGGGGGACAGGTTCTTGGCACAGATACGCAGTATTTT

V gene: TRBV7-8
J gene: TRBJ2-5
D gene: NA
clone size: NA
CDR3 protein: CASSSSQQETQYF
CDR3 DNA: TGTGCCAGCAGCTCGTCACAGCAAGAGACCCAGTACTTC

V gene: TRBV27
J gene: TRBJ2-1
D gene: NA
clone size: NA
CDR3 protein: CASSSGAGPYNEQFF
CDR3 DNA: TGTGCCAGCAGTTCGGGAGCAGGGCCCTACAATGAGCAGTTCTTC

V gene: TRBV12-3/TRBV12-4
J gene: TRBJ2-1
D gene: NA
clone size: NA
CDR3 protein: CASSPQGPDNEQFF
CDR3 DNA: TGTGCCAGCAGCCCACAGGGCCCTGACAATGAGCAGTTCTTC

V gene: TRBV4-3
J gene: TRBJ2-4
D gene: TRBD1
clone size: NA
CDR3 protein: CASSPRQGSNIQYF
CDR3 DNA: TGCGCCAGCAGCCCCAGACAGGGGTCAAACATTCAGTACTTC

V gene: TRBV12-3/TRBV12-4
J gene: TRBJ1-1
D gene: NA
clone size: NA
CDR3 protein: CASRPTPSGLTEAFF
CDR3 DNA: TGTGCCAGCAGGCCTACCCCATCAGGGCTCACTGAAGCTTTCTTT

V gene: TRBV6-5
J gene: TRBJ2-7
D gene: TRBD2
clone size: NA
CDR3 protein: CASSYRSPLAGNYEQYF
CDR3 DNA: TGTGCCAGCAGTTACCGTTCCCCCTTAGCGGGAAACTACGAGCAGTACTTC

V gene: TRBV28
J gene: TRBJ2-4
D gene: NA
clone size: once
CDR3 protein: CASSFHGHAPGGYIQYF
CDR3 DNA: TGTGCCAGCAGTTTCCACGGACACGCGCCCGGGGGTTACATTCAGTACTTC

V gene: TRBV7-3
J gene: TRBJ2-2
D gene: NA
clone size: few
CDR3 protein: CASSLMGGTATGELFF
CDR3 DNA: TGTGCCAGCAGCTTAATGGGAGGGACAGCCACCGGGGAGCTGTTTTTT

V gene: TRBV7-8
J gene: TRBJ2-2
D gene: NA
clone size: few
CDR3 protein: CASSLSRGRTGELFF
CDR3 DNA: TGTGCCAGCAGCCTTTCTCGGGGGAGGACCGGGGAGCTGTTTTTT

V gene: TRBV7-6
J gene: TRBJ2-1
D gene: TRBD2
clone size: many
CDR3 protein: CASSFRTSGGWASGNEQFF
CDR3 DNA: TGTGCCAGCAGCTTTAGGACTAGCGGGGGGTGGGCCAGTGGCAATGAGCAGTTCTTC

V gene: TRBV5-6
J gene: TRBJ1-2
D gene: NA
clone size: few
CDR3 protein: CASSLDPPGSDGYTF
CDR3 DNA: TGTGCCAGCAGCTTGGATCCCCCGGGGAGCGATGGCTACACCTTC

V gene: TRBV27
J gene: TRBJ2-7
D gene: TRBD1
clone size: NA
CDR3 protein: CASSMGQGTYEQYF
CDR3 DNA: TGTGCCAGCAGCATGGGACAGGGAACCTACGAGCAGTACTTC